Given below is one T cell receptor (beta chain) in context. Its antigen is not identified. The data stem from a study of identical twins. Per germline, CDR1 SGDLS and CDR2 YYNGEE. Trimming took 4 bases from V and 4 from J; bases not matched to a gene: 4. The CDR3 totals 14 residues. General observations from the study: A partial confounding effect on zero-insertion analyses could come from invariant MAIT and iNKT cells.

MiXCR was run by TCRdb on the 5' RACE reads, yielding one entry per CDR3 protein. The sample contains 1.5 million to 2 million distinct CDR3 sequences, around a third of which appear only once. This clonotype was obtained from a newborn girl in good health. Material: cord blood. The rearrangement uses TRBV9 and TRBJ1-5, with TRBD1 identical over 8 bases. The CDR3 spells CASSQDRENQPQHF. The CDR3 DNA reads TGTGCCAGCAGCCAGGACAGGGAGAATCAGCCCCAGCATTTT.